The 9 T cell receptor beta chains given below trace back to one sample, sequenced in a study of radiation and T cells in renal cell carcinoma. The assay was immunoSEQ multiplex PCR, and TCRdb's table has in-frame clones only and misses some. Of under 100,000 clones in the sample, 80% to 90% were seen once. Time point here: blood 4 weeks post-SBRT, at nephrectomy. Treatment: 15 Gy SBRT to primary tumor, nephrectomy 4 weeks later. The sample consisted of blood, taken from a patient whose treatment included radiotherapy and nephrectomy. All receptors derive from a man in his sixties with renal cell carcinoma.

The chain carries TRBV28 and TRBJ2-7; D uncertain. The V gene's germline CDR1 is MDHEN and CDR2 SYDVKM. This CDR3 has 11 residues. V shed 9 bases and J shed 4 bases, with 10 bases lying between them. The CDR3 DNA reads TGTGCCAGTCGATCTCTGTACGAGCAGTACTTC. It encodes CASRSLYEQYF.

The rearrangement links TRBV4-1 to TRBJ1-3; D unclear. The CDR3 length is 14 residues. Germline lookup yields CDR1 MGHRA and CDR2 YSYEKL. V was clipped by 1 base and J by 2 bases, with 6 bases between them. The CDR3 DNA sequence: TGCGCCAGCAGCCAAGCCACGGCTGGAAACACCATATATTTT. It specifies CASSQATAGNTIYF.

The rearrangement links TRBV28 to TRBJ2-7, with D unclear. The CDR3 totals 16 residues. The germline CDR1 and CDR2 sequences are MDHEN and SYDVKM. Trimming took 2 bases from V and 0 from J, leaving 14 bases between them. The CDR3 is CASSLGSPSTSYEQYF. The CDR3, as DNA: TGTGCCAGCAGTTTAGGGTCCCCCTCCACCTCCTACGAGCAGTACTTC.

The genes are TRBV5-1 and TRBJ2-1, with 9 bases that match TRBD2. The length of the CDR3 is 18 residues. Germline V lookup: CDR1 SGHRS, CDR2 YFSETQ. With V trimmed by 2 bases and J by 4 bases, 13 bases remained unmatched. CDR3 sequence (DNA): TGCGCCAGCAGCTTATCTGCGGGAGGGCCTATAGGATACAATGAGCAGTTCTTC. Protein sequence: CASSLSAGGPIGYNEQFF. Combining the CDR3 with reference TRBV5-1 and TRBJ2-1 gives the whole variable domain KAGVTQTPRYLIKTRGQQVTLSCSPISGHRSVSWYQQTPGQGLQFLFEYFSETQRNKGNFPGRFSGRQFSNSRSEMNVSTLELGDSALYLCASSLSAGGPIGYNEQFFGPGTRLTVL.

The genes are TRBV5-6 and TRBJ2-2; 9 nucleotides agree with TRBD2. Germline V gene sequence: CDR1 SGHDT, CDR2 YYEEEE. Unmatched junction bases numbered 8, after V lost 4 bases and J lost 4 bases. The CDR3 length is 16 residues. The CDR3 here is CASSRIAGEITGELFF. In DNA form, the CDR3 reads TGTGCCAGCAGCCGAATAGCGGGAGAGATCACCGGGGAGCTGTTTTTT.

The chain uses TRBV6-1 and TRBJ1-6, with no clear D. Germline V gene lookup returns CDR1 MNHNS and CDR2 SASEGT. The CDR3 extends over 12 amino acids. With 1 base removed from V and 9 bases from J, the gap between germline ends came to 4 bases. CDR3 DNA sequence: TGTGCCAGCAGTGAAGGCGCTTCACCCCTCCACTTT. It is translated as CASSEGASPLHF.

CDR3 coding DNA: TGTGCCACCAGCAGAGATTCGGGGGTCCAAGAGACCCAGTACTTC. It is translated as CATSRDSGVQETQYF. V is TRBV15 and J is TRBJ2-5, with a tentative D call TRBD2 (6 bases). The ends were cut back, 0 bases at V and 1 base at J, with 9 bases in the middle. CDR3 length equals 15 residues. Looked up from germline, CDR1 is LNHNV and CDR2 is YYDKDF (reference sequence).

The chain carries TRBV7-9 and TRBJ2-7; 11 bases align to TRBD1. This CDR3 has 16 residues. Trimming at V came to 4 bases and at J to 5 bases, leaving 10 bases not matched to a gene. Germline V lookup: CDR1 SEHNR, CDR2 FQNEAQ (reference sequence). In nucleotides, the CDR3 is TGTGCCAGCAGCTCTGAAGGGAGGACAGGGGGCAACGAGCAGTACTTC. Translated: CASSSEGRTGGNEQYF. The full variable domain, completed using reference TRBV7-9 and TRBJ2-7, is DTGVSQNPRHKITKRGQNVTFRCDPISEHNRLYWYRQTLGQGPEFLTYFQNEAQLEKSRLLSDRFSAERPKGSFSTLEIQRTEQGDSAMYLCASSSEGRTGGNEQYFGPGTRLTVT.

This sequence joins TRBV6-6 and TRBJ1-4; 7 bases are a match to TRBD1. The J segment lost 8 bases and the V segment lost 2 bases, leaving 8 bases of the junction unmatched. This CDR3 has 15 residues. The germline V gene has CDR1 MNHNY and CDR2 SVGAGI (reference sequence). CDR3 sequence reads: CASSYAAGGLEKLFF. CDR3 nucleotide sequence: TGTGCCAGCAGTTACGCGGCAGGGGGTTTGGAAAAACTGTTTTTT.